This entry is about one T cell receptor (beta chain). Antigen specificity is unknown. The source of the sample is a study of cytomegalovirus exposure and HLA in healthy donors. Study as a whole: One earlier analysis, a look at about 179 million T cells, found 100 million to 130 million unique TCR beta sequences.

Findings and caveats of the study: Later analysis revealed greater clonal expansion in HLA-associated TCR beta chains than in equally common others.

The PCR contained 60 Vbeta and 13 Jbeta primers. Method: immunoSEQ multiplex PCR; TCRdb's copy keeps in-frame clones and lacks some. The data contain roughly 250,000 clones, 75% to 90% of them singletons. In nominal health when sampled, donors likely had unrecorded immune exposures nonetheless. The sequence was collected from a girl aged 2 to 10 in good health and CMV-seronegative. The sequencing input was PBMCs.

Here the CDR3 DNA reads TGCGCCAGCAGCCCGGATGTTAGCCTTGCGATAAATGAGCAGTTCTTC. This translates into CASSPDVSLAINEQFF. The chain employs TRBV5-1 and TRBJ2-1; D call uncertain. The CDR3 extends over 16 amino acids. Trimming cost V 4 bases and J 7 bases, with 21 bases left between them. Looked up from germline, CDR1 is SGHRS and CDR2 is YFSETQ.